The next 15 T cell receptor beta chains were all read from a single sample in a study of T-cell memory formation after mild COVID-19. MiXCR, run by TCRdb on the 5' RACE reads, gives a single entry per CDR3 protein. Here the sample spans under 550,000 distinct CDR3 sequences, roughly 18% being singletons. Sequenced material: PBMCs or a T cell subset sorted from them (not recorded which). The receptor set was obtained from a man aged 18 to 30 who had mild COVID-19 (a few samples of this study predate the infection). Cell type and time point are not known.

This clonotype was detected only a few times. V and J are TRBV7-9 and TRBJ2-2; no clear D gene. Trimming removed 8 bases from V and 1 base from J, with 5 bases in between. This CDR3 is built from 12 residues. The germline V gene has CDR1 SEHNR and CDR2 FQNEAQ (reference sequence). CDR3 in amino acids: CASDRNTGELFF. CDR3 sequence (DNA): TGTGCCAGCGATAGGAACACCGGGGAGCTGTTTTTT.

This clonotype was found a few times. The rearrangement uses TRBV4-1 and TRBJ2-1; TRBD1 matches at 9 bases. Trimming at V came to 1 base and at J to 1 base, leaving 2 bases not matched to a gene. The germline V gene encodes CDR1 MGHRA and CDR2 YSYEKL. The CDR3 runs to 16 residues. This chain's CDR3 is CASSQGQGVSYNEQFF. The DNA of the CDR3 is TGCGCCAGCAGCCAAGGACAGGGGGTATCCTACAATGAGCAGTTCTTC.

This chain links TRBV7-9 with TRBJ1-3; D call uncertain. V was pared by 5 bases and J by 2 bases, with 16 bases between. This CDR3 has 16 amino acids. CDR1 and CDR2 (germline): SEHNR, FQNEAQ (reference sequence). Here the CDR3 DNA reads TGTGCCAGCAGCCCTAACCCCCATCGTCCTGGAAACACCATATATTTT. Residues: CASSPNPHRPGNTIYF.

The rearrangement links TRBV7-2 to TRBJ2-6; 7 nucleotides match TRBD1. CDR1 and CDR2 (germline): SGHTA, FQGNSA. V trimming: 6 bases; J trimming: 4 bases; junction bases outside the gene matches: 6. CDR3 length equals 15 residues. CDR3 region: CASSYTGVGANVLTF. The CDR3 coding sequence is TGTGCCAGCAGTTATACAGGGGTCGGGGCCAACGTCCTGACTTTC. The full variable domain, in which reference TRBV7-2 and TRBJ2-6 provide the parts outside the CDR3, is GAGVSQSPSNKVTEKGKDVELRCDPISGHTALYWYRQSLGQGLEFLIYFQGNSAPDKSGLPSDRFSAERTGGSVSTLTIQRTQQEDSAVYLCASSYTGVGANVLTFGAGSRLTVL.

The chain recombines TRBV7-9 with TRBJ1-2, with TRBD1 as a possible D gene (6 bases). Trimming took 1 base from V and 9 from J, leaving 12 bases between them. Germline V CDR1 and CDR2: SEHNR, FQNEAQ (reference sequence). The CDR3 loop spans 13 amino acids. CDR3 in DNA: TGTGCCAGCAGCTTAGAGGGGGGTCTAAGCTACACCTTC. It codes for CASSLEGGLSYTF.

The chain couples TRBV6-2 or TRBV6-3 to TRBJ1-5, with unresolved D. In germline, CDR1 is MNHEY, CDR2 SVGEGT. V was pared by 3 bases and J by 3 bases, with 15 bases between. This CDR3 is 16 amino acids long. The CDR3 sequence: CASSYPKGSANQPQHF. CDR3 DNA: TGTGCCAGCAGTTATCCCAAAGGGTCCGCCAATCAGCCCCAGCATTTT.

This clonotype was counted only a few times. The CDR3 bases are TGTGCCAGCAGCTCCGGGCGGGCGTCCGAAAAACTGTTTTTT. Its translation is CASSSGRASEKLFF. This sequence joins TRBV7-6 and TRBJ1-4, with D unresolved. The germline gives CDR1 SGHVS, CDR2 FNYEAQ. Between the trimmed V and J ends, which lost 4 bases and 8 bases, there was a span of 14 bases. The CDR3 runs 14 residues.

The V and J genes are TRBV12-3 or TRBV12-4 and TRBJ1-4, with D possibly being TRBD1 (5 bases). V was trimmed by 1 base and J by 3 bases, leaving 15 bases between them. The CDR3 is 17 residues long. In nucleotides, the CDR3 is TGTGCCAGCAGTTTAGTGGGACCGATGGCACCTAATGAAAAACTGTTTTTT. Its protein product is CASSLVGPMAPNEKLFF.

This clonotype has a count of ten or more. The rearrangement joins TRBV6-5 to TRBJ2-5; 7 nucleotides line up with TRBD1. V was clipped by 8 bases and J by 5 bases; unmatched bases: 20. Looked up from germline, CDR1 is MNHEY and CDR2 is SVGAGI. The CDR3 is 17 residues long. Written as DNA, the CDR3 is TGTGCCAGCGGGATAGGGACCGGGACAGCGTTAGGCGAGACCCAGTACTTC. Translating gives CASGIGTGTALGETQYF.

This clonotype was observed a few times. The genes are TRBV28 and TRBJ2-4, with no clear D. Germline CDR1 MDHEN, CDR2 SYDVKM. V shed 6 bases and J shed 9 bases, with 18 bases lying between them. The CDR3 extends over 14 amino acids. The CDR3 DNA follows: TGTGCCAGCAGCCCCTCTGGCCCCACGGGCATTCAGTACTTC. Its protein is CASSPSGPTGIQYF.

The sample holds many counts of this clonotype. The chain joins TRBV7-8 to TRBJ2-3, with 8 bases fitting TRBD2. Unmatched junction bases numbered 4, after V lost 1 base and J lost 7 bases. Germline lookup yields CDR1 SGHVS and CDR2 FQNEAQ. The CDR3 has 14 amino acids. CDR3 sequence (DNA): TGTGCCAGCAGCTTAGGCGGGGGGAGTTATACGCAGTATTTT. Translation: CASSLGGGSYTQYF.

This clonotype came up a few times. The gene calls are TRBV4-1 and TRBJ2-3; TRBD2 matches 7 bases. The CDR3 sequence is 18 residues long. Germline CDR1 MGHRA, CDR2 YSYEKL. Trimming cost V 0 bases and J 2 bases; bases outside gene matches: 11. The CDR3 nucleotides are TGCGCCAGCAGCCAAGAAGGGCCTTGGGGGGGGGTCACAGATACGCAGTATTTT. Amino acid sequence: CASSQEGPWGGVTDTQYF.

The V gene is TRBV7-9, the J gene TRBJ1-1; D is undetermined. The V gene lost 3 bases and the J gene lost 5 bases, with 13 bases spanning the gap. The germline V gene encodes CDR1 SEHNR and CDR2 FQNEAQ (reference sequence). This CDR3 region has 14 residues. The DNA of the CDR3 is TGTGCCAGCAGCTTGTCGGCCGGGGTGACTGAAGCTTTCTTT. Protein: CASSLSAGVTEAFF.

To note about this clonotype: This may arise from a read error, as a much more abundant clone is one base away. This chain uses TRBV7-6 with TRBJ2-7; tentatively, D is TRBD1 (5 bases). CDR1 is SGHVS, CDR2 FNYEAQ, per germline. Trimming stripped 5 bases from V and 2 bases from J, with 7 bases between. CDR3 length equals 12 residues. In DNA, the CDR3 is TGTGCCAGCAGCGGACAACCCTACGAGCAGTACTTC. Amino acid sequence: CASSGQPYEQYF.

In this sample, this clonotype turned up a few times. This chain uses TRBV6-6 with TRBJ1-5; no clear D gene. Germline values: CDR1 MNHNY, CDR2 SVGAGI (reference sequence). The CDR3 length is 12 residues. Trimming took 0 bases from V and 13 from J, leaving 10 bases between them. The CDR3 protein is CASSYSSGIQHF. The CDR3 DNA sequence: TGTGCCAGCAGTTACTCTTCGGGGATACAGCATTTT.